This T cell receptor (beta chain) was observed in a study of shared clonotypes between healthy human individuals (dated by TCRdb to 2020 to 2021). The study in broad terms: A couple of women and three men aged 18 to 49 years were included in the cohort. Blood TCR repertoires of roughly 5 healthy adults were deeply sequenced to estimate repertoire size and the extent of clonotype sharing between individuals. Libraries were prepared and TCR repertoires were sequenced by different laboratories using diverse techniques, in order to increase sequencing depth and limit assay-specific biases. Each donor's leukapheresis produced roughly between about 0.8 and 8.9 billion PBMCs.

Using the deep immunoSEQ assay, TCR CDR3 regions were amplified from genomic DNA by multiplex PCR. Extracted genomic DNA from each cell subset was spread evenly across all wells of several immunoSEQ 96-well plates, with each plate serving as a replicate. For unsorted PBMC, roughly 0.3 ug of genomic DNA, equivalent to approximately 30,000 T cell genomes, went into each replicate PCR. Ten immunoSEQ deep assay plates were used to sequence unsorted PBMC genomic DNA. Purified libraries were measured with a Qubit 3.0 fluorometer, size-checked on a Bioanalyzer 2100, and measured again with the KAPA Library Quantification kit. Every immunoSEQ 96-well plate was sequenced on a separate single-read 150-cycle Illumina NextSeq 550 flow cell. The original pipeline was this. The immunoSEQ output contained only junctional sequences without quality scores, so filtering could not match that applied to full-length reads. Sequences were annotated with PyIR, a Python wrapper for IgBLAST v1.9, using IMGT germline references to assign V/J genes and CDR3. Reads with weak V/J assignments (E-value above 1e-6), missing CDR3, stop codons, out-of-frame junctions, or ambiguous translated residues were removed. V3J clonotypes were defined as sequences sharing an identical inferred V gene, J gene, and CDR3 amino acid sequence. Percentage overlap between repertoires was calculated by dividing the number of shared unique clonotypes by the size of the smaller repertoire. Three approaches were used to assess repertoire richness: RTK rarefaction, the Chao1 estimator, and Recon v2.1 estimates of unobserved clonotypes. The table was pulled from immuneACCESS by TCRdb, which kept in-frame rearrangements only. Such tables lose some clones; where checked, under half of the loss comes from unresolved V genes, and the rest has no known cause. That table is the source of V, J and clone size, and D and trimming were worked out from the DNA. The sample profile shows about half a million clones; 79% of them were found once. The ten largest clones add up to about an eighth of the sample.

Findings and caveats that apply to the study as a whole: Sampling was restricted to blood, and TCR repertoires in tissue are likely to differ from TCR repertoires in blood. Because the study included a small number of donors, the genetic and exposure-history diversity represented was limited. Pairwise subsampling indicated that sequencing depth was expected to affect the degree of clonotype sharing among donors.

In the germline V gene, CDR1 corresponds to LGHNA and CDR2 to YNFKEQ. The junction carries 16 bases between V and J, which are trimmed by 4 bases and 4 bases respectively. The CDR3, from cysteine to phenylalanine, totals 16 residues. Only the CDR3 DNA is retained, 48 bases long and in frame from the first base. Healthy HIV-negative adults with no recently reported acute infections or vaccinations were included as donors. Every donor was a Caucasian adult residing in Nashville, Tennessee, USA. For unsorted samples, approximately 81 million PBMCs were counted, and genomic DNA was extracted using the QIAamp DNA Blood Mini kit. After blood collection by leukapheresis, PBMCs were isolated using Ficoll-Histopaque density gradient centrifugation and then cryopreserved in the vapor phase of liquid nitrogen. In this sample, this clone turned up once. Its antigen remains undetermined. Base qualities were left out, and no much larger clone turns up one base away.

The sample taken for sequencing was PBMCs. The sequence joins TRBV4-2 to TRBJ2-2; TRBD1 is possibly the D segment (7 matching bases). This TCR was recovered from a woman in her forties in good health. Some clones in this sample may be carry-over from other donors' samples. The DNA sequence follows: TGTGCCAGCAGCCCTGACAGGGAGGCGAGCACCGGGGAGCTGTTTTTT. Translation gives CASSPDREASTGELFF.